Presented here are 20 T cell receptor beta chains from one specimen sequenced in a study of T cells in Graves' hyperthyroidism and ophthalmopathy. RNA transcripts yielded amplified TCR beta CDR3 regions. A set of HTBI primers served as the primers for a first-round RT-PCR of the TCR CDR3. TCRdb itself ran the multiplex PCR reads through MiXCR, one entry per CDR3 protein. The repertoire consists of some 570,000 distinct CDR3 sequences, with 13% to 15% occurring once and the leading ten covering 6.5% to 9%. The sample comprised blood. The receptors here all came from a woman under 30 with Graves' ophthalmopathy.

The V call is TRBV5-6, the J call TRBJ2-7; D call uncertain. V lost 5 bases to trimming and J lost 5 bases, with 11 bases between them. Germline CDR1 reads SGHDT; CDR2 reads YYEEEE. The CDR3 is 12 amino acids. CDR3 amino acids: CASRANPHEQYF. In nucleotides, the CDR3 is TGTGCCAGCAGGGCCAACCCCCACGAGCAGTACTTC.

This clonotype has a handful of counts. This chain joins TRBV27 and TRBJ2-7; no reliable D call. This CDR3 is 15 amino acids long. Germline CDR1 MNHEY, CDR2 SMNVEV (reference sequence). V dropped 7 bases and J dropped 0 bases, with 16 bases sitting between them. Written as DNA, the CDR3 is TGTGCCAGCAAGTTTGTAGGCCGACGCTCCTACGAGCAGTACTTC. It specifies CASKFVGRRSYEQYF.

This clonotype was counted many times. This chain joins TRBV2 and TRBJ1-5; a possible D gene is TRBD1 (5 bases). The germline V gene has CDR1 SNHLY and CDR2 FYNNEI. The CDR3 spans 15 residues. Trimming took off 4 bases at V and 1 base at J, with 11 bases between the two ends. DNA for the CDR3: TGTGCCAGCAGTGCTCCAGGGAGAAGCAATCAGCCCCAGCATTTT. It is translated as CASSAPGRSNQPQHF.

The chain carries TRBV30 and TRBJ2-5; TRBD2 matches at 14 bases. Germline CDR1 and CDR2: GTSNPN and SVGIG (reference sequence). V gave up 3 bases and J gave up 4 bases; unmatched junction bases: 13. There are 18 residues in the CDR3. CDR3 residues: CAWSPGLAGGLGRETQYF. The CDR3 DNA reads TGTGCCTGGAGCCCCGGACTAGCGGGAGGCCTTGGGCGAGAGACCCAGTACTTC.

The table lists this clonotype with a few counts. This sequence joins TRBV19 and TRBJ1-5; D possibly corresponds to TRBD1 (5 bases). The CDR3 loop spans 13 amino acids. With 3 bases removed from V and 7 bases from J, the gap between germline ends came to 10 bases. The germline V gene has CDR1 LNHDA and CDR2 SQIVND (reference sequence). The CDR3 sequence is CASSIDSRQPQHF. For the CDR3, the DNA is TGTGCCAGTAGTATTGACAGTCGCCAGCCCCAGCATTTT.

At least ten counts were recorded for this clonotype. The J gene is TRBJ2-5, the V gene TRBV20-1; D is perhaps TRBD1 (5 bases). This CDR3 region has 15 residues. Trimming took off 2 bases at V and 5 bases at J, with 18 bases between the two ends. CDR1 is DFQATT, CDR2 SNEGSKA, per germline (reference sequence). The CDR3 reads CSARSPTASRETQYF. The DNA of the CDR3 is TGCAGTGCTAGATCCCCGACAGCCAGTCGGGAGACCCAGTACTTC.

The sample holds many counts of this clonotype. V and J are TRBV6-2 or TRBV6-3 and TRBJ2-5; 11 positions match TRBD2. V lost 0 bases and J lost 3; bases outside the gene matches: 6. CDR1 and CDR2 (germline): MNHEY, SVGEGT. The CDR3 extends over 17 amino acids. The DNA for the CDR3 is TGTGCCAGCAGTTACTCGAGTCTGGGACTAGCGGAAGAGACCCAGTACTTC. Protein: CASSYSSLGLAEETQYF.

J is TRBJ2-7 and V is TRBV6-1; 9 nucleotides agree with TRBD1. The ends lost 6 bases at V and 2 bases at J; junction bases unmatched: 8. This CDR3 has 15 amino acids. Germline V gene data show CDR1 as MNHNS and CDR2 as SASEGT. CDR3 sequence (DNA): TGTGCCAGCAGCGAACCCGGGACAGGGACCTACGAGCAGTACTTC. Residues: CASSEPGTGTYEQYF.

The rearrangement uses TRBV12-3 or TRBV12-4 and TRBJ1-1; D remains unclear. Trimming took 7 bases from V and 0 from J, leaving 15 bases between them. CDR3 length: 15 residues. This CDR3 is CASTTPAGLNTEAFF. The DNA of the CDR3 is TGTGCCAGCACCACCCCGGCGGGGTTGAACACTGAAGCTTTCTTT.

Only a few counts were recorded for this clonotype. The chain recombines TRBV14 with TRBJ2-5, with D perhaps matching TRBD1 or TRBD2 (6 bases each). In germline, CDR1 is SGHDN, CDR2 FVKESK. V lost 5 bases and J lost 4, with 14 bases in between. The CDR3 is 14 amino acids. CDR3 amino acids: CASSNREVRETQYF. CDR3 DNA: TGTGCCAGCAGCAACAGGGAGGTTCGAGAGACCCAGTACTTC.

This clonotype showed up many times. One end of the junction fails to match germline, which may point to a read error. The chain couples TRBV7-7 to TRBJ2-2; the match to TRBD1 covers 7 bases. CDR3 size: 14 residues. Per germline, CDR1 SSHAT and CDR2 FNYEAQ (reference sequence). The CDR3 loop reads CASSSTGRTGELFF. The CDR3 DNA is TGTGCTAGCAGCTCGACAGGGCGGACCGGGGAGCTGTTTTTT.

This clonotype appeared many times. One junction end disagrees with the germline gene, perhaps due to a read error. The CDR3 nucleotides read TGTGCCAGCAGTATAGCGGGAGTAGGTGAGCAGTTCTTC. Its translation is CASSIAGVGEQFF. V and J are TRBV12-3 or TRBV12-4 and TRBJ2-1; 9 nucleotides agree with TRBD2. The CDR3 totals 13 residues.

This clonotype was picked up a small number of times. The V and J genes are TRBV4-2 and TRBJ2-7, with D possibly matching TRBD1 (5 bases). CDR1 is LGHNA and CDR2 is YNFKEQ in the germline V gene. The CDR3 covers 14 residues. Trimming took off 4 bases at V and 0 bases at J, with 10 bases between the two ends. In DNA form, the CDR3 reads TGTGCCAGCAGCCCCCCAGGACACTCCTACGAGCAGTACTTC. Residues: CASSPPGHSYEQYF.

This chain uses TRBV7-8 with TRBJ2-7; 12 bases are shared with TRBD1. V shed 4 bases, J shed 3 bases, and the junction held 10 bases outside the gene matches. The CDR3 is made up of 17 amino acids. Germline V CDR1 and CDR2: SGHVS, FQNEAQ. CDR3 in amino acids: CASSSRDRGLRGYEQYF. The CDR3 DNA follows: TGTGCCAGCAGCTCCCGGGACAGGGGGCTTAGGGGCTACGAGCAGTACTTC.

This clonotype was recorded at least ten times. CDR3 sequence reads: CASSFEGSGYNEQFF. CDR3 sequence (DNA): TGTGCCAGCAGCTTTGAAGGGTCGGGTTACAATGAGCAGTTCTTC. The genes are TRBV28 and TRBJ2-1; no definite D call. V was shortened by 6 bases and J by 4 bases, with 16 bases between the two germline ends. CDR1 is MDHEN, CDR2 SYDVKM, per germline. The CDR3 sequence is 15 residues long.

This clonotype was seen a few times. The chain employs TRBV6-2 or TRBV6-3 and TRBJ2-1; the match to TRBD2 covers 9 bases. V dropped 2 bases and J dropped 7; count of bases not matched to a gene: 9. The CDR3 is 16 amino acids. Germline V gives CDR1 MNHEY, CDR2 SVGEGT. CDR3 bases: TGTGCCAGCAGTTACCAGGTCCTAGCGGGAAGTAATGAGCAGTTCTTC. The encoded protein is CASSYQVLAGSNEQFF.

This clonotype was seen at least ten times. The genes are TRBV2 and TRBJ1-1, with D uncertain. With 1 base removed from V and 1 base from J, the gap between germline ends came to 4 bases. The germline V gene encodes CDR1 SNHLY and CDR2 FYNNEI. There are 13 residues in the CDR3. CDR3 in DNA: TGTGCCAGCAGTGAAGGGAGGAACACTGAAGCTTTCTTT. As protein: CASSEGRNTEAFF.

In this sample, this clonotype turned up many times. This chain links TRBV11-2 with TRBJ1-4; D not resolved. The CDR3 is 15 amino acids. Trimming stripped 5 bases from V and 3 bases from J, with 13 bases between. Germline CDR1 SGHAT, CDR2 FQNNGV. The CDR3 nucleotides read TGTGCCAGCAGCCACGTACTGGCCGCTAATGAAAAACTGTTTTTT. Protein sequence: CASSHVLAANEKLFF.

This clonotype showed up many times. V gene TRBV20-1 combines with J gene TRBJ2-1; TRBD2 agrees at 11 bases. J lost 8 bases, V lost 5 bases, and 26 bases had no gene match. CDR1 DFQATT and CDR2 SNEGSKA come from the germline V gene (reference sequence). CDR3 length equals 20 residues. This chain's CDR3 is CSAPPEGLAAQRKYADEQFF. DNA for the CDR3: TGCAGTGCTCCCCCGGAGGGACTAGCGGCCCAGAGAAAGTATGCAGATGAGCAGTTCTTC.

This clonotype was counted many times. The chain uses TRBV4-1 and TRBJ1-2, with unresolved D. V lost 1 base and J 8 bases, leaving 8 bases between the germline ends. CDR3 length: 12 residues. The germline V gene has CDR1 MGHRA and CDR2 YSYEKL. DNA for the CDR3: TGCGCCAGCAGCCAAGGTGGCCAAGGCTACACCTTC. Encoded protein: CASSQGGQGYTF.